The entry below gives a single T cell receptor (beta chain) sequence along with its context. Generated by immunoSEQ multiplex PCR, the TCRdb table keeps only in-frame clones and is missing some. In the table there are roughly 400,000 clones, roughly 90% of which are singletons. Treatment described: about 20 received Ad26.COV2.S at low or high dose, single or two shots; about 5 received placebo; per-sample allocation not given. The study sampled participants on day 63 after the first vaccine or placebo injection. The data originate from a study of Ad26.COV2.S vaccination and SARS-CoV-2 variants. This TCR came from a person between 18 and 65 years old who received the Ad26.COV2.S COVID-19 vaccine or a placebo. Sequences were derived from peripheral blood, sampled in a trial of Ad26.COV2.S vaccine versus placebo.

CDR3 loop: CASSKDRGPIAKNIQYF. CDR3 DNA: TGTGCCAGCAGCAAAGATAGGGGACCGATCGCCAAAAACATTCAGTACTTC. The chain combines TRBV21-1 with TRBJ2-4. TRBV21-1 is a documented pseudogene. CDR3 length equals 17 residues.